A single sample is the source of the 16 T cell receptor beta chains below, sequenced in a study of T cells after posttransplantation cyclophosphamide. Sequencing was performed with immunoSEQ multiplex PCR; in TCRdb, only in-frame clones are kept and a portion is missing. The table has 15,000 to 20,000 clones, roughly 85% seen once. Sampled 1 year posttransplant, controls received myeloablative marrow transplants, methotrexate and a calcineurin inhibitor. This specimen consisted of PBMCs, obtained after allogeneic stem cell transplant with calcineurin inhibitor and methotrexate. These receptors came from a female patient aged 18-29 years who received an allogeneic stem cell transplant from an unrelated donor, was CMV-positive, and had acute and chronic GVHD. T cells may partly derive from the graft donor.

As to this clone: In the same sample, other DNA sequences code for this CDR3. The chain carries TRBV6-5 and TRBJ2-4, with 7 nucleotides matching TRBD2. The CDR3 runs to 14 residues. Germline CDR1 reads MNHEY; CDR2 reads SVGAGI. The V and J ends lost 0 bases and 8 bases, in that order; junction bases with no gene match: 4. In DNA, the CDR3 is TGTGCCAGCAGTTACTCTAGGGGAGGGGACATTCAGTACTTC. Translated: CASSYSRGGDIQYF.

This chain connects TRBV27 to TRBJ2-3, with D unclear. Between the trimmed V and J ends, which lost 2 bases and 1 base, there was a span of 4 bases. The CDR3 sequence is 13 residues long. Germline assignment: CDR1 MNHEY and CDR2 SMNVEV (reference sequence). The CDR3 sequence is CASSLEGTDTQYF. The CDR3 region has the DNA TGTGCCAGCAGTTTAGAGGGCACAGATACGCAGTATTTT.

The V gene is TRBV4-1, the J gene TRBJ1-1; no reliable D call. This CDR3 has 15 residues. Per germline, CDR1 MGHRA and CDR2 YSYEKL. The V and J ends lost 0 bases and 4 bases respectively, with 12 bases between them. The CDR3 DNA reads TGCGCCAGCAGCCAAGACCCAGGTCAGGCCACTGAAGCTTTCTTT. Translating gives CASSQDPGQATEAFF.

The CDR3 DNA reads TGTGCCAGCAGCTCGGGACAGGGGGTTTCCTACGAGCAGTACTTC. It yields the protein CASSSGQGVSYEQYF. The rearrangement links TRBV7-9 to TRBJ2-7; 11 positions match TRBD1. The length of the CDR3 is 15 residues. CDR1 SEHNR and CDR2 FQNEAQ come from the germline V gene (reference sequence). Trimming removed 4 bases from V and 1 base from J; junction bases left unmatched: 3. Drawing the rest from reference TRBV7-9 and TRBJ2-7, the complete variable domain is DTGVSQNPRHKITKRGQNVTFRCDPISEHNRLYWYRQTLGQGPEFLTYFQNEAQLEKSRLLSDRFSAERPKGSFSTLEIQRTEQGDSAMYLCASSSGQGVSYEQYFGPGTRLTVT.

The chain carries TRBV10-3 and TRBJ2-5; 15 bases line up with TRBD2. The germline gives CDR1 ENHRY, CDR2 SYGVKD. V lost 4 bases, J lost 2 bases, and 17 bases stayed unmatched. The CDR3 length is 21 residues. The CDR3 nucleotides are TGTGCCATCAGTGCCTCCGGGGGGACTAGCGGGAGGAGGGTGGGGCAAGAGACCCAGTACTTC. Residues: CAISASGGTSGRRVGQETQYF.

This chain connects TRBV28 to TRBJ2-3; TRBD1 matches at 9 bases. Germline V lookup: CDR1 MDHEN, CDR2 SYDVKM. Trimming took 6 bases from V and 4 from J; bases not matched to a gene: 8. The CDR3 is 15 amino acids. In DNA form, the CDR3 reads TGTGCCAGCAGGTCGGAGGGACAGGGAGCAGATACGCAGTATTTT. Encoded protein: CASRSEGQGADTQYF.

The chain uses TRBV7-2 and TRBJ1-2; maybe TRBD1 (6 bases). The germline V and J ends were trimmed by 5 bases and 0 bases, with 16 bases remaining between them. Germline assignment: CDR1 SGHTA and CDR2 FQGNSA. The CDR3 totals 16 residues. In DNA form, the CDR3 reads TGTGCCAGCAGCACAAGGACAGTTCACCCTAACTATGGCTACACCTTC. This gives the protein CASSTRTVHPNYGYTF.

This chain uses TRBV7-9 with TRBJ1-5; D may be TRBD1 (5 bases). Trimming stripped 5 bases from V and 1 base from J, with 12 bases between. The CDR3 covers 15 residues. Looked up from germline, CDR1 is SEHNR and CDR2 is FQNEAQ (reference sequence). In DNA form, the CDR3 reads TGTGCCAGCAGCATGGAGGGGAGGAGCAATCAGCCCCAGCATTTT. This translates into CASSMEGRSNQPQHF.

This rearrangement joins TRBV10-3 to TRBJ2-2; D not resolved. V was pared by 6 bases and J by 1 base, with 3 bases between. The CDR3 consists of 12 residues. CDR1 and CDR2 (germline): ENHRY, SYGVKD. CDR3 sequence reads: CAIRQNTGELFF. The CDR3 DNA reads as TGTGCCATCAGACAGAACACCGGGGAGCTGTTTTTT.

The gene calls are TRBV7-2 and TRBJ2-7, with 11 positions matching TRBD2. CDR1 SGHTA and CDR2 FQGNSA come from the germline V gene. The CDR3 is made up of 14 amino acids. J gave up 2 bases and V 6 bases, and 3 bases lay outside the gene matches. The CDR3 nucleotides read TGTGCCAGCAGGATAGCGGGAGGGCCCTACGAGCAGTACTTC. Protein product: CASRIAGGPYEQYF.

This chain links TRBV27 with TRBJ2-2; the D is unclear. Per the germline V gene, CDR1 is MNHEY and CDR2 is SMNVEV (reference sequence). The V end lost 4 bases, the J end lost 1 base, and 4 bases lay between the germline ends. This CDR3 region has 13 residues. CDR3 nucleotide sequence: TGTGCCAGCAGTTCTCTGAACACCGGGGAGCTGTTTTTT. Protein product: CASSSLNTGELFF.

This sequence joins TRBV5-8 and TRBJ2-5, with no clear D. Trimming stripped 8 bases from V and 5 bases from J, with 7 bases between. Per the germline V gene, CDR1 is SGHTS and CDR2 is YDEGEE. The CDR3 length is 10 residues. Here the CDR3 reads CASSVETQYF. The CDR3 nucleotides read TGTGCCAGTAGTGTGGAGACCCAGTACTTC.

The V call is TRBV7-6, the J call TRBJ2-1; possibly TRBD1 for D (7 bases). The V end lost 5 bases, the J end lost 8 bases, and 19 bases lay between the germline ends. Germline CDR1 is SGHVS and CDR2 is FNYEAQ. The CDR3 is 15 residues long. CDR3 region: CASSEGGQPPDEQFF. DNA for the CDR3: TGTGCCAGCAGCGAGGGGGGACAGCCACCCGATGAGCAGTTCTTC.

The J gene is TRBJ1-1, the V gene TRBV5-4; 11 nucleotides agree with TRBD1. Germline V gene sequence: CDR1 SGHNT, CDR2 YYREEE (reference sequence). J gave up 4 bases and V 5 bases, and 10 bases lay outside the gene matches. CDR3 length: 16 residues. CDR3 in DNA: TGTGCCAGCAGTGACGGACAGGGGGCAGTGGGCACTGAAGCTTTCTTT. It specifies CASSDGQGAVGTEAFF.

The genes are TRBV27 and TRBJ2-7; perhaps TRBD2 as D (6 bases). CDR1 is MNHEY and CDR2 is SMNVEV in the germline V gene (reference sequence). The CDR3 is made up of 14 amino acids. The V and J ends lost 5 bases and 2 bases respectively, with 13 bases between them. The CDR3 is CASSRGIGPYEQYF. CDR3 nucleotides: TGTGCCAGCAGTCGGGGGATTGGCCCCTACGAGCAGTACTTC.

This chain joins TRBV9 and TRBJ2-7; unclear D gene. Trimming shortened V by 3 bases and J by 0 bases, and 10 bases separated the two germline ends. Germline assignment: CDR1 SGDLS and CDR2 YYNGEE. This CDR3 region has 14 residues. Written as DNA, the CDR3 is TGTGCCAGCAGCGCTTCCTCGAGCTCCTACGAGCAGTACTTC. Protein: CASSASSSSYEQYF.